This entry is about one T cell receptor (beta chain). Antigen specificity is unknown. These data originate in a study of cytomegalovirus exposure and HLA in healthy donors. Study-level results: Researchers reportedly found TCR beta sequences accurately predicted most subjects' HLA-A and HLA-B alleles.

There are 15 residues in the CDR3. Germline loops: CDR1 LNHDA, CDR2 SQIVND (reference sequence). V trimming: 1 base; J trimming: 8 bases; junction bases outside the gene matches: 6. Unrecorded immune exposure was likely among donors, who were nominally healthy when sampled. The PCR employed 60 Vbeta primers together with 13 Jbeta primers. Generated by immunoSEQ multiplex PCR, the TCRdb table keeps only in-frame clones and is missing some. Its table records more than 90,000 clones. V usage is TRBV19 and J usage is TRBJ1-4, with TRBD1 matching 8 bases. The specimen was PBMCs. This receptor was obtained from a man aged 35-49 years in good health and CMV-seropositive. CDR3 nucleotides: TGTGCCAGTAGTATAGGCCCAGGGGGCGTCGAAAAACTGTTTTTT. Translation gives CASSIGPGGVEKLFF.